What follows is one T cell receptor (beta chain) and its context. What antigen it recognizes has not been identified. No per-base quality is available; no much larger clone lies one base away. V lost 0 bases and J lost 5 bases; the stretch between them is 11 bases long. Looking up the germline V gene (reference sequence) yields CDR1 MNHEY and CDR2 SMNVEV. The CDR3 numbers 14 residues from cysteine through phenylalanine. CDR3 DNA only is kept here, 42 bases in frame from base 1. The sample originates from a study of a mutant IDH1 vaccine in newly diagnosed glioma (dated by TCRdb to about 2021). As for the study more broadly: Vaccination began 4-6 weeks after radiotherapy alone, or alongside temozolomide cycles in the chemotherapy-containing groups. For exploratory analyses, approximately 25 treated patients had longitudinal TCRB deep sequencing done wherever samples were available. Visit V12 was the week-35 safety follow-up and visit V13 was the week-47 end of study. Peripheral blood was collected at six visits: V03 (baseline), V05, V07, V10, V12 and V13. Of the roughly 33 treated patients, approximately 62% were male and approximately 40% were female, and the mean age was 40.4 years. Prior to enrollment, patients had been given standard therapy consisting of radiotherapy alone, temozolomide alone, or radiochemotherapy with temozolomide, with the combination given to most patients. The full study reports these points: PBMC samples for TCRB deep sequencing were selected based on availability. Immune responses induced by the vaccine were seen in 93.3% of patients across multiple MHC alleles. It was noted by the authors that analyses of patient blood samples could not be reproduced owing to sample limitations. No apparent relationship was observed between pseudoprogression and alterations in the top peripheral T cell clonotypes detected by TCRB sequencing.

Taken with the paper, the label for time point translates to: week 47, end of study. A 20-mer mutant IDH1 peptide at 300 micrograms in Montanide made up each vaccine dose, which was injected subcutaneously together with topical imiquimod. Patients were given eight vaccinations, in weeks 1, 3, 5, 7, 11, 15, 19 and 23, which matched visits V03 through V10. Donors had newly diagnosed WHO grade 3 or 4 IDH1-mutant astrocytomas with loss of nuclear ATRX. The samples were drawn from NOA16, a multicentre, single-arm, open-label phase I trial in Germany that tested a mutant IDH1 peptide vaccine in humans for the first time. Genomic DNA for TCRB sequencing was extracted from EDTA blood using the DNeasy Blood and Tissue Kit. Libraries were constructed by the immunoSEQ multiplex PCR assay. Rearranged TCR beta chain sequences were amplified with the hsTCRB Kit following the manufacturer's protocol. An Illumina MiSeq was used to sequence the TCRB libraries. The paper's data handling went like this. The kit vendor's proprietary platform handled demultiplexing, trimming and gene mapping. Drawn from immuneACCESS, this table holds only the in-frame rearrangements with V and J called that TCRdb kept. Clones are partly lost; checked studies trace under half to an unresolved V gene and leave the rest unexplained. The V and J calls and clone size were taken over from that table, and D and trimming were inferred from the DNA. The sample table lists about 94,000 clones, roughly nine tenths of them with a count of one. The ten largest clonotypes hold approximately 0.8% of the sample.

This material consisted of PBMCs, taken from a glioma patient whose treatment included an IDH1 peptide vaccine. The chain is made from TRBV27 and TRBJ2-7; the D gene cannot be named for sure. The source of this sequence is a woman in her 50s with glioma. The CDR3 in this case is CASSLSLVKHEQYF. The DNA sequence is TGTGCCAGCAGTTTATCGCTAGTCAAGCACGAGCAGTACTTC.